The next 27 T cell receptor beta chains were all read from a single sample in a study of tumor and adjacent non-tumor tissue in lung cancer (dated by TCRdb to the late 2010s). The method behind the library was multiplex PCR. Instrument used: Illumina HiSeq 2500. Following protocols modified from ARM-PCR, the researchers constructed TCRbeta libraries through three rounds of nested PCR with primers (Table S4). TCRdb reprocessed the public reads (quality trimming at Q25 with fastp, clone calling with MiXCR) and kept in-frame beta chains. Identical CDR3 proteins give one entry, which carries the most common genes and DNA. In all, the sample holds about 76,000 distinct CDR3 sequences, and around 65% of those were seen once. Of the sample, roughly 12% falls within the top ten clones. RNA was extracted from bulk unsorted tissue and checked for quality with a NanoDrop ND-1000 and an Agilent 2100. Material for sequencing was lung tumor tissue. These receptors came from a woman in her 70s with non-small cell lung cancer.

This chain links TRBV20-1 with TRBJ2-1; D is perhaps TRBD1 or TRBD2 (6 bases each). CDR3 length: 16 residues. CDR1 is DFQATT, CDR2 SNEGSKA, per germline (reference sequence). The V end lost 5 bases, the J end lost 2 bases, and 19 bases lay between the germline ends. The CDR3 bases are TGCAGTGCTGTAACCGGGGGCGGGCGAACCTACAATGAGCAGTTCTTC. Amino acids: CSAVTGGGRTYNEQFF.

The CDR3 DNA sequence: TGTGCCAGCAATACAGCAGGGGCTGGAAACACCATATATTTT. It codes for CASNTAGAGNTIYF. The chain is built from TRBV28 and TRBJ1-3, with D maybe TRBD1 (6 bases). The germline gives CDR1 MDHEN, CDR2 SYDVKM. This CDR3 comprises 14 residues. The ends were cut back, 7 bases at V and 2 bases at J, with 12 bases in the middle.

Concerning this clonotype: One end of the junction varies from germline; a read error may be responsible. The DNA of the CDR3 is TGTGTCAGCAGTTCCCTGGACGGGTACAATGAGCAGTTCTTC. This codes for CVSSSLDGYNEQFF. V usage is TRBV12-3 or TRBV12-4 and J usage is TRBJ2-1, with D uncertain. CDR3 length equals 14 residues.

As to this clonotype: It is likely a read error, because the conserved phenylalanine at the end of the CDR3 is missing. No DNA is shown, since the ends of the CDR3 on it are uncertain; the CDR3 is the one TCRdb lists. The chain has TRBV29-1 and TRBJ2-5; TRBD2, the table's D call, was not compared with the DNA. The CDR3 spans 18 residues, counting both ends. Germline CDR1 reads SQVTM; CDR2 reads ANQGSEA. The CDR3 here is CSVLGLAGLDRFQETQHV.

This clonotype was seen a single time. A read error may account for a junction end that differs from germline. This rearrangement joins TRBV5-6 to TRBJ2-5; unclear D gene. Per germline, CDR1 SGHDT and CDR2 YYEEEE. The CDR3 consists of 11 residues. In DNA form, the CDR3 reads TGTTCCAGCAGCTTTGAAGAGACCCTGTACTTC. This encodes CSSSFEETLYF.

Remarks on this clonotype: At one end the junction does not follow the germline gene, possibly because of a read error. DNA of the CDR3: TGTGCCAGGAGTTACTCATTTATAAACACAGATACGCAGTATTTT. Translated, it gives CARSYSFINTDTQYF. The rearrangement joins TRBV6-5 to TRBJ2-3; D uncertain. This CDR3 comprises 15 residues. Germline CDR1 is MNHEY and CDR2 is SVGAGI.

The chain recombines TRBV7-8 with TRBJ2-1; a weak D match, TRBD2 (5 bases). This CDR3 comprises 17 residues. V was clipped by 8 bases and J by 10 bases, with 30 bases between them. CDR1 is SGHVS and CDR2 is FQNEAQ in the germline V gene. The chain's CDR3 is CASGLVNRGSPSLEQFF. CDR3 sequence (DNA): TGTGCCAGCGGCCTAGTAAATCGTGGGAGCCCCTCTTTAGAGCAGTTCTTC.

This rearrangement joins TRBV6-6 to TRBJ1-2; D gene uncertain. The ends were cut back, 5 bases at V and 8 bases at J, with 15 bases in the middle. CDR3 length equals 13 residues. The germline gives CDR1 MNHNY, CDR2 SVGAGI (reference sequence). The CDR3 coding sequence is TGTGCCAGCAGTATTGACGCTATATGGGGCTACACCTTC. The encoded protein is CASSIDAIWGYTF.

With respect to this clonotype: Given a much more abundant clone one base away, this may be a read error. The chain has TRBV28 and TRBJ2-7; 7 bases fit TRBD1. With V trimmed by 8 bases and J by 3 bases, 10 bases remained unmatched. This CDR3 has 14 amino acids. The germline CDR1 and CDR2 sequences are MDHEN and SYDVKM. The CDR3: CASRAGTVLYEQYF. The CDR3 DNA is TGTGCCAGCCGAGCCGGGACAGTGCTCTACGAGCAGTACTTC.

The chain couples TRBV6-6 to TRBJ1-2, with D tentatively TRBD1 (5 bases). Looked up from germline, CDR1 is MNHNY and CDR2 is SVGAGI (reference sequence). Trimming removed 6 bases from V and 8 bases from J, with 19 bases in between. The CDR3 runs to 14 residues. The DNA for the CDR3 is TGTGCCAGCAGGGTACCGGGACGAGAGTCAGGCTACACCTTC. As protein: CASRVPGRESGYTF.

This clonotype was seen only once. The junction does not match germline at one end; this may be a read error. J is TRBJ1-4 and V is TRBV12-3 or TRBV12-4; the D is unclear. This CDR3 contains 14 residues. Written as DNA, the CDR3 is TGTGCCAGCAGCCCCGGGTGTGCTAATGCAAAACTGTTTTTT. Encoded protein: CASSPGCANAKLFF.

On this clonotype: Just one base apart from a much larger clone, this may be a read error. CDR3 nucleotide sequence: TGTGCCAGCAGCCCTGGGACTAGCGGGAGTGGGTCGAATGAGCAGTTCTTC. Amino acids: CASSPGTSGSGSNEQFF. This chain connects TRBV5-8 to TRBJ2-1; 14 nucleotides agree with TRBD2. The CDR3 contains 17 residues. Germline CDR1 reads SGHTS; CDR2 reads YDEGEE. The trim removed 4 bases at V and 7 bases at J, leaving 10 bases unmatched.

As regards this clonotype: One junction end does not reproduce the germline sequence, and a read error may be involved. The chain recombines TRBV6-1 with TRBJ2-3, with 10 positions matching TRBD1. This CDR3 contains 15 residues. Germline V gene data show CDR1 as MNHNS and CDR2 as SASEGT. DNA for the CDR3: TGTACCAGCAATGGGGACAGGGGCTTAGAAGATACGCAGTATTTT. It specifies CTSNGDRGLEDTQYF.

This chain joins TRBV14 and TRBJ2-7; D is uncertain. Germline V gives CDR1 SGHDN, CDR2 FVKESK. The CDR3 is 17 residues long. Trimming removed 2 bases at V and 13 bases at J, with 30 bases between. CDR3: CASSQIEARGPPYGHYF. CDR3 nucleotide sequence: TGTGCCAGCAGCCAAATCGAAGCGAGAGGCCCGCCCTACGGGCACTACTTC.

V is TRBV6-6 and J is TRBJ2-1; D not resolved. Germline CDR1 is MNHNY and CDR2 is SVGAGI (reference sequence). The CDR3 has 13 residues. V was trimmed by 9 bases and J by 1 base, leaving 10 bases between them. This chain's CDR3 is CASSPLSYNEQFF. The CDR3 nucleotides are TGTGCCAGTAGCCCCCTGTCCTACAATGAGCAGTTCTTC.

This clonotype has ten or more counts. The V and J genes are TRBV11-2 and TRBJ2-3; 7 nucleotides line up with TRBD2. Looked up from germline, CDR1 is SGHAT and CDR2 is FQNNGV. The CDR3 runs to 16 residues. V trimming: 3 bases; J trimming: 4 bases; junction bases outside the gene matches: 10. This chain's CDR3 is CASSLNGGSNADTQYF. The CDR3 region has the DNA TGTGCCAGCAGCTTGAACGGCGGGAGTAACGCAGATACGCAGTATTTT. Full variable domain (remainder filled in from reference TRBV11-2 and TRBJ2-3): EAGVAQSPRYKIIEKRQSVAFWCNPISGHATLYWYQQILGQGPKLLIQFQNNGVVDDSQLPKDRFSAERLKGVDSTLKIQPAKLEDSAVYLCASSLNGGSNADTQYFGPGTRLTVL.

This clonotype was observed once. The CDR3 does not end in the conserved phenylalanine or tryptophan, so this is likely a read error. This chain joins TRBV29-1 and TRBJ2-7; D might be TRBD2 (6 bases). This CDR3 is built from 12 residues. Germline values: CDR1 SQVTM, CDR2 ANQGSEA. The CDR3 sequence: CSVAEGSYEQYL. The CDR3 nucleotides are TGCAGTGTTGCGGAGGGATCCTACGAGCAGTACTTA.

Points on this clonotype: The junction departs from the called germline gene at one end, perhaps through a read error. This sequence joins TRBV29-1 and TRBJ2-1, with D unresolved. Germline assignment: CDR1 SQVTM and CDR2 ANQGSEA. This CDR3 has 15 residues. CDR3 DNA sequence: TGCAGCGTTCGACCACTTGAAAACTCCTACAATGAGCAATTCTTC. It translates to CSVRPLENSYNEQFF.

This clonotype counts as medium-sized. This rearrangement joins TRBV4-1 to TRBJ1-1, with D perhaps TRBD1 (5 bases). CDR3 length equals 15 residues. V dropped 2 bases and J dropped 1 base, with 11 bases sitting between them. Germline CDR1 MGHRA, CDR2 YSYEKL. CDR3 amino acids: CASSQSGGQNTEAFF. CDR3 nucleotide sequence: TGCGCCAGCAGCCAATCTGGCGGACAGAACACTGAAGCTTTCTTT.

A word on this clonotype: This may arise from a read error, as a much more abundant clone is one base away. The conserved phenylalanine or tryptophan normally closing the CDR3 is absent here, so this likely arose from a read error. The CDR3 loop is CASSLGGAGRGNDQFL. The CDR3 DNA reads TGTGCCAGCAGCCTGGGGGGAGCGGGAAGGGGCAATGATCAGTTCCTC. The rearrangement links TRBV5-4 to TRBJ2-1; TRBD2 matches 7 bases. Looked up from germline, CDR1 is SGHNT and CDR2 is YYREEE (reference sequence). The CDR3 sequence is 16 residues long.

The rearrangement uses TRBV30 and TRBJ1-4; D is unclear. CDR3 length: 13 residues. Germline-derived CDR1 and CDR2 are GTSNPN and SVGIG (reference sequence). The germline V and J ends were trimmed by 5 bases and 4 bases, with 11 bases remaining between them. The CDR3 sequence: CAWDRRDNEKLFF. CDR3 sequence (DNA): TGTGCCTGGGACCGGAGAGATAATGAAAAACTGTTTTTT.

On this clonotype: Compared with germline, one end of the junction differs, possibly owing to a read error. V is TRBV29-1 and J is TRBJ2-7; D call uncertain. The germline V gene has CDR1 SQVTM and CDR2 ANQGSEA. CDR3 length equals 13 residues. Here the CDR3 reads CSVRASASYDQYF. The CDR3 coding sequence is TGCAGCGTTAGGGCTAGTGCCTCATACGACCAGTACTTC.

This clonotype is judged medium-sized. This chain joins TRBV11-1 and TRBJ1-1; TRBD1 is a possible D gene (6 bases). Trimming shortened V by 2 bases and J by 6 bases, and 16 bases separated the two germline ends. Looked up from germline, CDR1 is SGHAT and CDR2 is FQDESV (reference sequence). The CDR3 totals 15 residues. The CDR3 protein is CASSLRTAGKAEAFF. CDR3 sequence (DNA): TGTGCCAGCAGCTTACGGACAGCGGGGAAGGCTGAAGCTTTCTTT. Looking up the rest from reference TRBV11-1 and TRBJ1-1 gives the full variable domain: EAEVAQSPRYKITEKSQAVAFWCDPISGHATLYWYRQILGQGPELLVQFQDESVVDDSQLPKDRFSAERLKGVDSTLKIQPAELGDSAMYLCASSLRTAGKAEAFFGQGTRLTVV.

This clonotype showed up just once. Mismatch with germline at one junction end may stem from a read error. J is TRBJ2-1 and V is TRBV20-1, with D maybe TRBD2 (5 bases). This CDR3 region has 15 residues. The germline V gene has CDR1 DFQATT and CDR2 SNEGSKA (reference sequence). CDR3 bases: TGCATTGCTAGTGACTACCTCGGATCCTACAATGAGCAGTTCTTC. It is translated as CIASDYLGSYNEQFF.

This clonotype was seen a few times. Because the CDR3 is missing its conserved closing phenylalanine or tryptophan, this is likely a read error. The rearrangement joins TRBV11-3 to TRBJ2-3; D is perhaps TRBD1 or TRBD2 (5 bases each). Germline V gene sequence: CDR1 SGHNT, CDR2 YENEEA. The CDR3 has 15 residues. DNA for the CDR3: TGTGCCAGCAGCCACCGACGGGGCAGCACGGATACGCAGTATTAT. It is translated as CASSHRRGSTDTQYY.

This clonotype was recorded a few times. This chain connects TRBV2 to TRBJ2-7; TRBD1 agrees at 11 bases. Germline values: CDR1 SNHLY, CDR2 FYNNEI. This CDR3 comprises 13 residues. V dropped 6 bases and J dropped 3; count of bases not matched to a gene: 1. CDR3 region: CASSGTGGYEQYF. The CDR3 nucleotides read TGTGCCAGCAGCGGGACAGGGGGCTACGAGCAGTACTTC.

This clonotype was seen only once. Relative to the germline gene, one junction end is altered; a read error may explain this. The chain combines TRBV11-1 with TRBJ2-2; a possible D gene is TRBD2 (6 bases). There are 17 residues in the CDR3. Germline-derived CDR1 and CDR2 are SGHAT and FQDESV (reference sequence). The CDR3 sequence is CTSSLALGGSHTGESFF. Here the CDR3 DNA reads TGTACCAGCAGCTTAGCGCTCGGGGGTTCGCACACCGGGGAGTCGTTTTTT.